The 27 T cell receptor beta chains below all came from one sample that was sequenced in a study of blood T cell repertoires in COVID-19. Clones were sequenced by immunoSEQ multiplex PCR, and TCRdb holds only the in-frame ones, with some missing. The table includes just over 650,000 clones, about 87% detected once. Sequencing input: peripheral blood. The receptors come from a woman aged 18-30 years with acute or convalescent COVID-19.

The chain uses TRBV6-6 and TRBJ1-3; D not certain. The ends were cut back, 5 bases at V and 0 bases at J, with 17 bases in the middle. This CDR3 has 17 amino acids. Germline CDR1 MNHNY, CDR2 SVGAGI (reference sequence). Written as DNA, the CDR3 is TGTGCCAGCAGTCAGACCTGGGCCTCCTACTCTGGAAACACCATATATTTT. Translation: CASSQTWASYSGNTIYF.

J is TRBJ2-7 and V is TRBV6-2 or TRBV6-3; 9 bases are shared with TRBD1. Germline V gene sequence: CDR1 MNHEY, CDR2 SVGEGT. J gave up 4 bases and V 7 bases, and 11 bases lay outside the gene matches. The CDR3 consists of 15 residues. DNA of the CDR3: TGTGCCAGCAACCCAGGACAGGGGCGAGTTTACGAGCAGTACTTC. Protein: CASNPGQGRVYEQYF.

The V gene is TRBV2, the J gene TRBJ2-7; no clear D gene. Germline CDR1 and CDR2: SNHLY and FYNNEI. This CDR3 spans 14 amino acids. The V end lost 6 bases, the J end lost 0 bases, and 12 bases lay between the germline ends. CDR3 nucleotides: TGTGCCAGCAGAACGACTGTGTTCTCCTACGAGCAGTACTTC. Translation gives CASRTTVFSYEQYF.

The chain is built from TRBV7-9 and TRBJ1-2; D is possibly TRBD1 (5 bases). This CDR3 is 12 amino acids long. Trimming cost V 7 bases and J 6 bases, with 12 bases left between them. Germline V CDR1 and CDR2: SEHNR, FQNEAQ (reference sequence). The CDR3 protein is CASMVGEDGYTF. The DNA for the CDR3 is TGTGCCAGCATGGTGGGGGAGGATGGCTACACCTTC.

This clone was recorded only once. J is TRBJ1-6 and V is TRBV11-2; D ambiguous. Germline values: CDR1 SGHAT, CDR2 FQNNGV. This CDR3 region has 15 residues. V dropped 1 base and J dropped 6 bases, with 10 bases sitting between them. The CDR3: CASSLGAGSNSPLHF. CDR3 DNA sequence: TGTGCCAGCAGCTTAGGCGCGGGGAGTAATTCACCCCTCCACTTT.

The rearrangement uses TRBV5-1 and TRBJ2-7, with 9 bases matching TRBD1. The V segment lost 4 bases and the J segment 2 bases; nucleotides outside the gene matches: 13. The CDR3 totals 17 residues. Germline CDR1 is SGHRS and CDR2 is YFSETQ. The CDR3 loop is CASSKIYVGQGTYEQYF. DNA of the CDR3: TGCGCCAGCAGCAAGATATACGTGGGACAGGGAACCTACGAGCAGTACTTC.

This clone came up once. This chain links TRBV7-6 with TRBJ2-3, with D perhaps TRBD1 (6 bases). V shed 5 bases and J shed 3 bases, with 21 bases lying between them. Looked up from germline, CDR1 is SGHVS and CDR2 is FNYEAQ. The CDR3 is 17 residues long. The CDR3 DNA reads TGTGCCAGCAGCCAGCACGAACAGGGTGGGTCGACAGATACGCAGTATTTT. Translated, it gives CASSQHEQGGSTDTQYF.

The CDR3 region has the DNA TGTGCCAGCAGTTTAGCAGGGGATCCATCCTACGAGCAGTACTTC. Encoded protein: CASSLAGDPSYEQYF. The genes are TRBV28 and TRBJ2-7; a weak D match, TRBD1 (6 bases). CDR3 size: 15 residues. Germline values: CDR1 MDHEN, CDR2 SYDVKM. V lost 2 bases and J 1 base, leaving 12 bases between the germline ends.

The rearrangement links TRBV12-3 or TRBV12-4 to TRBJ1-4; D call uncertain. Trimming shortened V by 7 bases and J by 5 bases, and 5 bases separated the two germline ends. The CDR3 extends over 11 amino acids. The CDR3 loop is CASTYNEKLFF. In DNA, the CDR3 is TGTGCCAGCACCTACAATGAAAAACTGTTTTTT.

CDR3 coding DNA: TGTGCCAGCAGCGGGGGGGTTTCAGATACGCAGTATTTT. Translated: CASSGGVSDTQYF. The chain employs TRBV9 and TRBJ2-3; D is possibly TRBD2 (6 bases). The ends were cut back, 3 bases at V and 4 bases at J, with 9 bases in the middle. Germline V lookup: CDR1 SGDLS, CDR2 YYNGEE. The CDR3 contains 13 residues.

This clone is a singleton in its sample. The chain recombines TRBV24-1 with TRBJ1-2; TRBD1 might be the D (5 bases). The CDR3 loop spans 15 amino acids. CDR1 is KGHDR, CDR2 SFDVKD, per germline. Trimming removed 7 bases at V and 3 bases at J, with 17 bases between. CDR3: CATRGSGQGDYGYTF. The CDR3 nucleotides are TGTGCCACCAGGGGGTCGGGCCAGGGCGACTATGGCTACACCTTC.

This clone occurred once. The J gene is TRBJ1-1, the V gene TRBV30; perhaps TRBD1 as D (5 bases). Trimming took off 0 bases at V and 6 bases at J, with 14 bases between the two ends. This CDR3 region has 14 residues. The germline gives CDR1 GTSNPN, CDR2 SVGIG (reference sequence). CDR3 sequence: CAWSVAGFGAEAFF. CDR3 sequence (DNA): TGTGCCTGGAGTGTAGCAGGGTTCGGCGCTGAAGCTTTCTTT.

The J gene is TRBJ1-2, the V gene TRBV3-1 (or the pseudogene TRBV3-2), with D perhaps matching TRBD1 (5 bases). The CDR3 covers 15 residues. The V and J ends lost 0 bases and 4 bases respectively, with 12 bases between them. Germline loops: CDR1 LGHDT, CDR2 YNNKEL (reference sequence). The CDR3 coding sequence is TGTGCCAGCAGCCAAGAGACAAGGGGCCTCTATGGCTACACCTTC. Amino acid sequence: CASSQETRGLYGYTF.

The J gene is TRBJ2-7, the V gene TRBV2, with TRBD2 matching over 8 bases. The V gene end was trimmed by 5 bases and the J gene end by 0 bases; junction bases not matched to a gene: 12. There are 17 residues in the CDR3. In germline, CDR1 is SNHLY, CDR2 FYNNEI. The DNA for the CDR3 is TGTGCCAGCAGTAGGTTAGCGGGGCGGGCCAACTCCTACGAGCAGTACTTC. It specifies CASSRLAGRANSYEQYF.

The gene calls are TRBV6-6 and TRBJ2-5, with a tentative D call TRBD2 (6 bases). Germline assignment: CDR1 MNHNY and CDR2 SVGAGI (reference sequence). Trimming removed 7 bases from V and 7 bases from J, with 10 bases in between. This CDR3 comprises 11 residues. In nucleotides, the CDR3 is TGTGCCAGCACCTTGGAGGGGACCCAGTACTTC. Translation gives CASTLEGTQYF.

The chain employs TRBV2 and TRBJ2-2, with 7 bases matching TRBD2. Germline lookup yields CDR1 SNHLY and CDR2 FYNNEI. The CDR3 is 15 residues long. The CDR3: CAYNRGEGRTGELFF. CDR3 sequence (DNA): TGTGCTTACAACCGGGGGGAAGGTCGCACCGGGGAGCTGTTTTTT. The full variable domain, with the rest looked up from reference TRBV2 and TRBJ2-2, is EPEVTQTPSHQVTQMGQEVILRCVPISNHLYFYWYRQILGQKVEFLVSFYNNEISEKSEIFDDQFSVERPDGSNFTLKIRSTKLEDSAMYFCAYNRGEGRTGELFFGEGSRLTVL.

CDR3 nucleotide sequence: TGTGCCAGCAGCTGGGAGGACGCCGGGGAGCTGTTTTTT. This translates into CASSWEDAGELFF. J is TRBJ2-2 and V is TRBV5-6; tentatively, D is TRBD2 (6 bases). The V and J ends lost 3 bases and 6 bases respectively, with 9 bases between them. The germline V gene encodes CDR1 SGHDT and CDR2 YYEEEE. This CDR3 contains 13 residues.

The chain carries TRBV30 and TRBJ2-7; 9 bases line up with TRBD1. V lost 8 bases to trimming and J lost 1 base; unmatched junction nucleotides: 12. There are 15 residues in the CDR3. In germline, CDR1 is GTSNPN, CDR2 SVGIG (reference sequence). This CDR3 reads CAGGYHRGLSYEQYF. DNA for the CDR3: TGTGCCGGGGGGTACCACAGGGGGCTTTCCTACGAGCAGTACTTC.

This clone was seen just once. This rearrangement joins TRBV7-2 to TRBJ2-1; 8 bases are a match to TRBD1. V dropped 3 bases and J dropped 7; count of bases not matched to a gene: 8. The length of the CDR3 is 15 residues. CDR1 is SGHTA, CDR2 FQGNSA, per germline. CDR3 region: CASSFGQGEWNEQFF. As DNA, the CDR3 is TGTGCCAGCAGCTTCGGACAGGGCGAATGGAATGAGCAGTTCTTC. Full variable domain (outside the CDR3, taken from reference TRBV7-2 and TRBJ2-1): GAGVSQSPSNKVTEKGKDVELRCDPISGHTALYWYRQSLGQGLEFLIYFQGNSAPDKSGLPSDRFSAERTGGSVSTLTIQRTQQEDSAVYLCASSFGQGEWNEQFFGPGTRLTVL.

The chain joins TRBV19 to TRBJ1-2; 11 bases align to TRBD1. V lost 5 bases and J lost 4; bases outside the gene matches: 6. CDR1 LNHDA and CDR2 SQIVND come from the germline V gene (reference sequence). The CDR3 covers 15 residues. CDR3 sequence: CASSFTGTGGYGYTF. In nucleotides, the CDR3 is TGTGCCAGTAGTTTTACCGGGACAGGGGGCTATGGCTACACCTTC.

This chain links TRBV7-9 with TRBJ1-1; 8 positions agree with TRBD1. CDR1 and CDR2 (germline): SEHNR, FQNEAQ (reference sequence). This CDR3 contains 17 residues. V gave up 6 bases and J gave up 1 base; unmatched junction bases: 13. The CDR3 coding sequence is TGTGCCAGCAGTGACCGGGACAGGTTCTCTCAGAACACTGAAGCTTTCTTT. Residues: CASSDRDRFSQNTEAFF.

The chain combines TRBV6-5 with TRBJ2-7, with D possibly being TRBD2 (6 bases). Germline V gene lookup returns CDR1 MNHEY and CDR2 SVGAGI. The CDR3 spans 13 residues. V lost 8 bases and J lost 3, with 14 bases in between. Here the CDR3 DNA reads TGTGCCAGCCGGGGACTCCGACTCTACGAGCAGTACTTC. Its protein product is CASRGLRLYEQYF.

This clone was detected only a few times. V usage is TRBV18 and J usage is TRBJ2-6; D unresolved. Germline V CDR1 and CDR2: KGHSH, LQKENI. CDR3 size: 15 residues. V lost 6 bases to trimming and J lost 0 bases, with 9 bases between them. The CDR3 DNA follows: TGTGCCAGCTCCATCGACAACTCTGGGGCCAACGTCCTGACTTTC. It specifies CASSIDNSGANVLTF.

V gene TRBV7-9 combines with J gene TRBJ1-2; D is possibly TRBD1 (6 bases). Trimming removed 4 bases from V and 1 base from J, with 13 bases in between. Germline V CDR1 and CDR2: SEHNR, FQNEAQ (reference sequence). The CDR3 is made up of 15 amino acids. For the CDR3, the DNA is TGTGCCAGCAGCTACTCGGGACACCTTAACTATGGCTACACCTTC. Amino acid sequence: CASSYSGHLNYGYTF.

V and J are TRBV5-6 and TRBJ2-4, with D unresolved. Per germline, CDR1 SGHDT and CDR2 YYEEEE. Between the trimmed V and J ends, which lost 0 bases and 10 bases, there was a span of 5 bases. The CDR3 is 11 residues long. The chain's CDR3 is CASSLGRIQYF. The CDR3 bases are TGTGCCAGCAGCTTGGGTCGGATTCAGTACTTC.

The chain links TRBV5-1 to TRBJ1-1; D not certain. The germline V and J ends were trimmed by 1 base and 1 base, with 8 bases remaining between them. Germline V gives CDR1 SGHRS, CDR2 YFSETQ. This CDR3 has 14 amino acids. The CDR3 sequence: CASSLTPGNTEAFF. CDR3 nucleotides: TGCGCCAGCAGCTTGACGCCAGGGAACACTGAAGCTTTCTTT.

The chain carries TRBV18 and TRBJ2-1; 7 bases are a match to TRBD2. The CDR3 runs to 15 residues. The junction had 3 bases not matched to a gene; V was cut back by 1 base and J by 3 bases. CDR1 and CDR2 (germline): KGHSH, LQKENI. The CDR3 DNA is TGTGCCAGCTCACCACGGGCGGGGGTCTACAATGAGCAGTTCTTC. It yields the protein CASSPRAGVYNEQFF.